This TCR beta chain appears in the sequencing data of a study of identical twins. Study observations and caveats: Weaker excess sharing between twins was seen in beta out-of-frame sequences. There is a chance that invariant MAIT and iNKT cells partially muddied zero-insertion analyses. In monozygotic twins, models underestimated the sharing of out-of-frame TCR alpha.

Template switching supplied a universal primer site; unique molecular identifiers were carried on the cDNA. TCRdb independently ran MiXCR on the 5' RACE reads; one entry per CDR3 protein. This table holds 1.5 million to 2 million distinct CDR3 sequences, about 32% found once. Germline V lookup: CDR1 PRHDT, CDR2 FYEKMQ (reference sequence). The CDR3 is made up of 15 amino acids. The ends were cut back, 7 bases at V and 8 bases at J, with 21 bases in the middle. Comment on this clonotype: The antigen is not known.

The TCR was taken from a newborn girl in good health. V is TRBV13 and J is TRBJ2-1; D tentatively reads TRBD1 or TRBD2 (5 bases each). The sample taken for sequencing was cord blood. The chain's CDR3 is CASKLRSRRGDEQFF. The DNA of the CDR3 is TGTGCCAGCAAATTACGTAGCCGTCGAGGGGATGAGCAGTTCTTC. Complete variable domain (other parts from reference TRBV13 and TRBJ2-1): AAGVIQSPRHLIKEKRETATLKCYPIPRHDTVYWYQQGPGQDPQFLISFYEKMQSDKGSIPDRFSAQQFSDYHSELNMSSLELGDSALYFCASKLRSRRGDEQFFGPGTRLTVL.